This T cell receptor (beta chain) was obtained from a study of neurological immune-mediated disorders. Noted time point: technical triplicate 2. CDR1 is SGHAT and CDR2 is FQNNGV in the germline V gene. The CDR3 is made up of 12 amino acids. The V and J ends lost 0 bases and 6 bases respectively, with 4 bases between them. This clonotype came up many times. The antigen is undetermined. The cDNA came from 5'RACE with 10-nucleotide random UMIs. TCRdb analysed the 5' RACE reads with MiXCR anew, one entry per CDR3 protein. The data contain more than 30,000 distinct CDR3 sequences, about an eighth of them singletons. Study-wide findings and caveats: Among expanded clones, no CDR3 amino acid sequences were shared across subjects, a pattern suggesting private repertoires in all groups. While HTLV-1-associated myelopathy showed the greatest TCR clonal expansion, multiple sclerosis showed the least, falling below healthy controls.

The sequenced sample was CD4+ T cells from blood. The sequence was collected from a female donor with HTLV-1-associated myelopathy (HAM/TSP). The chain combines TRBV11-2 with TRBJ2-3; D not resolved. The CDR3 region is CASSLDRDTQYF. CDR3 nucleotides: TGTGCCAGCAGCTTAGACAGGGATACGCAGTATTTT.